What follows is one T cell receptor beta chain and its context. The length of the CDR3 is 15 residues. Between the trimmed V and J ends, which lost 2 bases and 6 bases, there was a span of 14 bases. Per the germline V gene, CDR1 is SGHRS and CDR2 is YFSETQ. TCRdb's table, derived via immunoSEQ multiplex PCR, lists solely in-frame clones and lacks some. The table shows a few hundred thousand clones, with roughly 90% occurring only once. Followed longitudinally, the Seattle patients had been enrolled during active infection. These data belong to a study of blood T cell repertoires in COVID-19. Study-level background: Spain, Italy and the United States supplied samples that represented acute and convalescent COVID-19. Sample material is recorded as cDNA or gDNA derived from T cells, B-cell-depleted T cells, or PBMCs.

V and J are TRBV5-1 and TRBJ2-2; no clear D. Sequenced input: peripheral blood. This TCR derives from a woman aged 25 to 45 with COVID-19, enrolled during active disease. In DNA, the CDR3 is TGCGCCAGCAGCTTATATGACATTGGGCCCGGGGAGCTGTTTTTT. This gives the protein CASSLYDIGPGELFF.